Presented here are 2 T cell receptor beta chains from one specimen sequenced in a study of T-cell reconstitution after alpha-beta-depleted transplantation in children (dated by TCRdb to the mid-2010s). Libraries were made using PCR. Sequenced on an Illumina HiSeq 2500. To normalize quantification of the TCRbeta repertoire, the TCR libraries were built with molecular barcoding that relied on unique molecular identifiers. TCRdb reprocessed the public reads (quality trimming at Q25 with fastp, clone calling with MiXCR) and kept in-frame beta chains. Rows are combined by CDR3 protein, so each entry shows the most common genes and DNA. The table for this sample lists 280,000 or so distinct CDR3 sequences; 11% of them were counted only once. Around 24% of the sample is in the top ten clones. The treatment or condition label of this sample denotes: allogeneic hematopoietic cell transplantation with graft depleted of TCRalphabeta T cells and CD19 B cells.

This material consisted of peripheral blood, taken 180 days after TCRalphabeta/CD19-depleted stem cell transplant. The receptors shown here come from a male patient between 2 and 15 years old who had a stem cell transplant for chronic granulomatous disease, so the T cells may come from the graft donor.

This clonotype was observed a handful of times. CDR3 sequence: CASSPGWEGGEQFF. In nucleotides, the CDR3 is TGTGCCAGCAGCCCGGGTTGGGAGGGGGGGGAGCAGTTCTTC. The chain uses TRBV7-2 and TRBJ2-1; D is perhaps TRBD2 (7 bases). CDR3 length equals 14 residues. Trimming removed 5 bases at V and 10 bases at J, with 18 bases between. Looked up from germline, CDR1 is SGHTA and CDR2 is FQGNSA.

There are many counts of this clonotype. This sequence joins TRBV29-1 and TRBJ2-7, with D hard to call. In germline, CDR1 is SQVTM, CDR2 ANQGSEA. The CDR3 runs to 14 residues. Deletions cut 5 bases from V and 0 bases from J, with 14 bases between. The CDR3, as DNA: TGCAGCGTTCGCGTGGCAGGAACCTCCTACGAGCAGTACTTC. Translating it yields CSVRVAGTSYEQYF.